Each of the 20 T cell receptor beta chains below was sequenced from the same sample in a study of cytomegalovirus exposure and HLA in healthy donors. Use of 60 Vbeta and 13 Jbeta primers characterized the PCR. Here immunoSEQ multiplex PCR was the method, and the copy in TCRdb shows in-frame clones only, minus some. The sample records about 160,000 clones, roughly 84% being singletons. The sequenced material came from PBMCs. The receptors here all came from a male donor in good health and CMV-seronegative.

V gene TRBV19 combines with J gene TRBJ1-3, with no clear D. CDR3 length: 13 residues. Germline V gene lookup returns CDR1 LNHDA and CDR2 SQIVND (reference sequence). V dropped 6 bases and J dropped 0 bases, with 6 bases sitting between them. In DNA form, the CDR3 reads TGTGCCAGTAGGGAGGGCTCTGGAAACACCATATATTTT. Residues: CASREGSGNTIYF.

This chain joins TRBV5-4 and TRBJ2-5; D might be TRBD2 (7 bases). Germline V gene lookup returns CDR1 SGHNT and CDR2 YYREEE (reference sequence). CDR3 length: 15 residues. The V and J ends lost 0 bases and 5 bases respectively, with 14 bases between them. This CDR3 is CASSLGGGVVETQYF. The CDR3 nucleotides are TGTGCCAGCAGCTTGGGAGGGGGGGTGGTTGAGACCCAGTACTTC. Filled out from reference TRBV5-4 and TRBJ2-5, the complete variable domain reads ETGVTQSPTHLIKTRGQQVTLRCSSQSGHNTVSWYQQALGQGPQFIFQYYREEENGRGNFPPRFSGLQFPNYSSELNVNALELDDSALYLCASSLGGGVVETQYFGPGTRLLVL.

J is TRBJ1-5 and V is TRBV5-8; no clear D. The germline gives CDR1 SGHTS, CDR2 YDEGEE. This CDR3 spans 15 amino acids. Deletions cut 6 bases from V and 3 bases from J, with 16 bases between. For the CDR3, the DNA is TGTGCCAGCAACCTCGGGTGGCAGACCAATCAGCCCCAGCATTTT. Translation gives CASNLGWQTNQPQHF.

This chain uses TRBV2 with TRBJ1-2; 9 nucleotides match TRBD1. This CDR3 region has 19 residues. The germline CDR1 and CDR2 sequences are SNHLY and FYNNEI. The trim removed 5 bases at V and 1 base at J, leaving 17 bases unmatched. CDR3: CASSNNERRGQGNNYGYTF. The CDR3 DNA is TGTGCCAGCAGTAACAACGAGAGAAGAGGACAGGGGAATAACTATGGCTACACCTTC.

The CDR3 loop is CARSLGGGYTF. CDR3 nucleotide sequence: TGTGCCAGAAGCTTGGGGGGGGGATACACCTTC. The chain recombines TRBV5-3 with TRBJ1-2, with D tentatively TRBD1 (5 bases). TRBV5-3 is classed as an ORF, of uncertain function. The CDR3 is 11 residues long. The germline V and J ends were trimmed by 0 bases and 11 bases, with 8 bases remaining between them.

The CDR3 sequence: CASSGQGHQPQHF. CDR3 DNA sequence: TGTGCCAGCAGTGGTCAGGGCCATCAGCCCCAGCATTTT. The chain carries TRBV6-6 and TRBJ1-5; perhaps TRBD1 as D (5 bases). The CDR3 totals 13 residues. V was trimmed by 5 bases and J by 5 bases, leaving 10 bases between them. The germline V gene has CDR1 MNHNY and CDR2 SVGAGI (reference sequence).

Only a few counts were recorded for this clone. The CDR3 region is CASSLYGGLAGLQETQYF. The CDR3 coding sequence is TGTGCCAGCAGTTTATATGGGGGGTTGGCGGGCCTCCAAGAGACCCAGTACTTC. The V and J genes are TRBV28 and TRBJ2-5, with a weak D call TRBD2 (6 bases). The CDR3 loop spans 18 amino acids. V shed 1 base and J shed 1 base, with 19 bases lying between them. Germline V gene sequence: CDR1 MDHEN, CDR2 SYDVKM.

Remarks on this clone: Germline is not matched at one junction end, which may reflect a read error. The rearrangement links TRBV7-9 to TRBJ2-7; 9 bases are shared with TRBD1. CDR1 SEHNR and CDR2 FQNEAQ come from the germline V gene (reference sequence). The CDR3 is 16 amino acids. CDR3: CSSTSGGTGPVGEQYF. The CDR3 DNA sequence: TGTTCCAGCACCTCAGGGGGGACAGGGCCCGTGGGGGAGCAGTACTTC. Drawing the rest from reference TRBV7-9 and TRBJ2-7, the complete variable domain is DTGVSQNPRHKITKRGQNVTFRCDPISEHNRLYWYRQTLGQGPEFLTYFQNEAQLEKSRLLSDRFSAERPKGSFSTLEIQRTEQGDSAMYLCSSTSGGTGPVGEQYFGPGTRLTVT.

This rearrangement joins TRBV9 to TRBJ2-3, with TRBD1 as a possible D gene (7 bases). V was pared by 4 bases and J by 3 bases, with 12 bases between. Per germline, CDR1 SGDLS and CDR2 YYNGEE. This CDR3 region has 14 residues. CDR3 nucleotides: TGTGCCAGCAGCCCGCAGGGGGGTACAGATACGCAGTATTTT. Its translation: CASSPQGGTDTQYF.

V gene TRBV5-1 combines with J gene TRBJ2-3; 8 nucleotides align to TRBD2. The trim removed 5 bases at V and 2 bases at J, leaving 4 bases unmatched. Per the germline V gene, CDR1 is SGHRS and CDR2 is YFSETQ. The CDR3 consists of 14 residues. CDR3 amino acids: CASRVAGLTDTQYF. CDR3 in DNA: TGCGCCAGCAGGGTAGCGGGGCTCACAGATACGCAGTATTTT.

This rearrangement joins TRBV9 to TRBJ2-1; TRBD2 might be the D (6 bases). Germline V gene data show CDR1 as SGDLS and CDR2 as YYNGEE. CDR3 length: 15 amino acids. V lost 3 bases to trimming and J lost 8 bases, with 18 bases between them. For the CDR3, the DNA is TGTGCCAGCAGCGACCCTAGCGTTTATTCGCATGAGCAGTTCTTC. Translation: CASSDPSVYSHEQFF.

CDR3 in amino acids: CASSLRDYGYTF. As DNA, the CDR3 is TGTGCCAGCAGTCTTCGAGACTATGGCTACACCTTC. The chain employs TRBV28 and TRBJ1-2; D call uncertain. The CDR3 contains 12 residues. V gave up 5 bases and J gave up 3 bases, with 7 bases separating them. Germline loops: CDR1 MDHEN, CDR2 SYDVKM.

The chain recombines TRBV18 with TRBJ2-7; D perhaps matches TRBD2 (6 bases). The ends were cut back, 0 bases at V and 7 bases at J, with 16 bases in the middle. Germline CDR1 KGHSH, CDR2 LQKENI. The CDR3 loop spans 15 amino acids. CDR3 in DNA: TGTGCCAGCTCACCACCAGGGCGGGACTCTAGGGAGCAGTACTTC. Its translation is CASSPPGRDSREQYF.

This clone was observed a few times. J is TRBJ2-3 and V is TRBV2; 8 nucleotides align to TRBD2. The CDR3 runs to 16 residues. Germline V gene sequence: CDR1 SNHLY, CDR2 FYNNEI. The V gene end was trimmed by 2 bases and the J gene end by 2 bases; junction bases not matched to a gene: 6. CDR3 loop: CASSEWGRGDTDTQYF. The CDR3 nucleotides read TGTGCCAGCAGTGAATGGGGGCGGGGGGACACAGATACGCAGTATTTT.

Concerning this clone: The identical CDR3 is also encoded by other nucleotide sequences in the sample. This chain links TRBV10-3 with TRBJ1-1; TRBD1 is a possible D gene (6 bases). The germline V gene has CDR1 ENHRY and CDR2 SYGVKD. The CDR3 loop spans 16 amino acids. With 6 bases removed from V and 1 base from J, the gap between germline ends came to 18 bases. The chain's CDR3 is CAISSPSQGKNTEAFF. The CDR3 DNA sequence: TGTGCCATCAGCAGTCCATCCCAGGGGAAGAACACTGAAGCTTTCTTT.

The V and J genes are TRBV15 and TRBJ1-6; D not certain. V lost 1 base and J lost 5, with 15 bases in between. Germline V gene sequence: CDR1 LNHNV, CDR2 YYDKDF (reference sequence). CDR3 length: 17 residues. CDR3 loop: CATSRGLEGSHNSPLHF. The CDR3 DNA reads as TGTGCCACCAGCAGAGGATTAGAGGGATCCCATAATTCACCCCTCCACTTT.

This chain joins TRBV2 and TRBJ2-5; TRBD2 matches at 7 bases. This CDR3 spans 13 amino acids. Germline trimming cut 6 bases from V and 0 bases from J; bases unmatched to any gene: 1. The germline V gene encodes CDR1 SNHLY and CDR2 FYNNEI. CDR3 nucleotide sequence: TGTGCCAGCAGCCGGGGGGACCAAGAGACCCAGTACTTC. Amino acids: CASSRGDQETQYF.

This chain uses TRBV27 with TRBJ2-7; possible D gene TRBD2, 7 bases. Germline CDR1 and CDR2: MNHEY and SMNVEV (reference sequence). Trimming left V 5 bases short and J 0 bases short, with 17 bases between. The CDR3 has 16 residues. The CDR3 is CASSRGAGVGSYEQYF. The DNA for the CDR3 is TGTGCCAGCAGTAGGGGGGCGGGAGTCGGCTCCTACGAGCAGTACTTC.

The gene calls are TRBV5-6 and TRBJ2-7; D remains unclear. Trimming removed 3 bases at V and 4 bases at J, with 11 bases between. The CDR3 runs 13 residues. Germline V gene data show CDR1 as SGHDT and CDR2 as YYEEEE. The CDR3 loop is CASSSDWKYEQYF. CDR3 DNA: TGTGCCAGCAGCTCCGACTGGAAATACGAGCAGTACTTC.

The chain joins TRBV5-1 to TRBJ2-6, with a possible D match to TRBD1 (5 bases). V lost 0 bases to trimming and J lost 3 bases, with 7 bases between them. The germline CDR1 and CDR2 sequences are SGHRS and YFSETQ. This CDR3 comprises 15 residues. The CDR3 loop reads CASSLEGRGANVLTF. CDR3 nucleotide sequence: TGCGCCAGCAGCTTGGAGGGGCGTGGGGCCAACGTCCTGACTTTC.